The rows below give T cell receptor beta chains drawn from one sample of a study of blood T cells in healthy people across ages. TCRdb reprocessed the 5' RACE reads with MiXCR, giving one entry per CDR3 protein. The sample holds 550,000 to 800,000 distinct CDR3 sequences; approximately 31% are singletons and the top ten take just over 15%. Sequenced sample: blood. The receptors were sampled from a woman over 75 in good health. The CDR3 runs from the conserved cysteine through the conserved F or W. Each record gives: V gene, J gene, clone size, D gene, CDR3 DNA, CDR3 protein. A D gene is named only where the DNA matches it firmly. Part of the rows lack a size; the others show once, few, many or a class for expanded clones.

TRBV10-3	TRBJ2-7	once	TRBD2	TGTGCCATCAGTGCAGTAGCGGGAGGGGCTTACGAGCAGTACTTC	CAISAVAGGAYEQYF
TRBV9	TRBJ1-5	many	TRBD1	TGTGCCAGCAGCGTAGCGACAGGGGATCAGCCCCAGCATTTT	CASSVATGDQPQHF
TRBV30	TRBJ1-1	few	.	TGTGCCTGGAGTGTACGCGGGGGGGGAGGTGGAACTGAAGCTTTCTTT	CAWSVRGGGGGTEAFF
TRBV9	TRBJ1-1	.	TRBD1	TGTGCCAGCAGCCCTCCCAGGGGGGATGAAGCTTTCTTT	CASSPPRGDEAFF
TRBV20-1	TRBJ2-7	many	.	TGCAGTGCTAGCTCCGGCGGCTACGAGCAGTACTTC	CSASSGGYEQYF
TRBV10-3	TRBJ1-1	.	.	TGTGCCATCGGGACCGCACAAGAGATTGAAGCTTTCTTT	CAIGTAQEIEAFF
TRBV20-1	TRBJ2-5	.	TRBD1	TGCAGTGCTAGTAAGGGGGCCTGGGGGGAGACCCAGTACTTC	CSASKGAWGETQYF
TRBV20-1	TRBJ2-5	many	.	TGCAGTGCTAGAGCCCCTTTAGCCCCCCAAGAGACCCAGTACTTC	CSARAPLAPQETQYF
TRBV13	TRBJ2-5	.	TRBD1	TGTGCCAGCAGCTCCCTCCCCTCCAGGGGGAGTCAAGAGACCCAGTACTTC	CASSSLPSRGSQETQYF
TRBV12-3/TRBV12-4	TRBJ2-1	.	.	TGTGCCAGCAGACGAAACTACTACAATGAGCAGTTCTTC	CASRRNYYNEQFF
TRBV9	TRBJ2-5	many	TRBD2	TGTGCCAGCAGCGTAGGGGCGGCGGGGGGCGGGAAGACCCAGTACTTC	CASSVGAAGGGKTQYF
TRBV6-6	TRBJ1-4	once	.	TGTGCCAGCAGTTACACGGGACCGGGAGAAAAACGGTTTTTT	CASSYTGPGEKRFF
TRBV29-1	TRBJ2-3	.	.	TGCAGCGTTGAAGTGGGGGGAAATGCAGATACGCAGTATTTT	CSVEVGGNADTQYF
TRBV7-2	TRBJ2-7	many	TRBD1	TGTGCCAGCAGCCGACAGGGGATCCCCTACGAGCAGTACTTC	CASSRQGIPYEQYF
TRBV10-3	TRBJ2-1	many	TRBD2	TGTGCCATCAGCCCTCGGGGGGATGAGCAGTTCTTC	CAISPRGDEQFF
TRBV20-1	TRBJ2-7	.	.	TGCAGTGCTAGAGATAAGAACCCCCGGGGGTACTTC	CSARDKNPRGYF
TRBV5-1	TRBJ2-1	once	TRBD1	TGCGCCAGCAGCTTGGGGGGGACAACTCCAACAGGGGCGAATGAGCAGTTCTTC	CASSLGGTTPTGANEQFF
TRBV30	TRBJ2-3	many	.	TGTGCCTGGAGTGATCAAGTAACAGATACGCAGTATTTT	CAWSDQVTDTQYF
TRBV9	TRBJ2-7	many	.	TGTGCCAGCAGCGTAGATCTGGGGGCGCCCTACGAGCAGTACTTC	CASSVDLGAPYEQYF
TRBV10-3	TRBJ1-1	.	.	TGTGCCATCAGTGCGTTCGAGAATGCGGGATCTGAAGCTTTCTTT	CAISAFENAGSEAFF
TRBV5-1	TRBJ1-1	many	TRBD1	TGCGCCAGCAGCTCGGACAGGGGGAACACTGAAGCTTTCTTT	CASSSDRGNTEAFF
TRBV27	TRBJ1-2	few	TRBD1	TGTGCCAGCAGTTTAACGGGACAGGTATATGGCTACACCTTC	CASSLTGQVYGYTF
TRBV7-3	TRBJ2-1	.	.	TGTGCCAGCAGCAGAGTTAGCGGAGGTTACAATGAGCAGTTCTTC	CASSRVSGGYNEQFF
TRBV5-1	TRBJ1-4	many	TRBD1	TGCGCCAGCAGCCCTATGTTCATGACCGGGACAGTAAATGAAAAACTGTTTTTT	CASSPMFMTGTVNEKLFF
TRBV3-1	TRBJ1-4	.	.	TGTGCCAGCAGCCAAGAATCACCCGGGGCGCAAGGTGAAAAACTGTTTTTT	CASSQESPGAQGEKLFF
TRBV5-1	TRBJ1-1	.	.	TGCGCCAGCAGCTTGGGGGTCGCAGCGAACACTGAAGCTTTCTTT	CASSLGVAANTEAFF
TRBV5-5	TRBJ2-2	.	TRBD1	TGTGCCAGCAGAACGACGGGGACAGGGGGCATCGGGGAGCTGTTTTTT	CASRTTGTGGIGELFF
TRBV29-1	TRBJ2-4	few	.	TGCAGCGTTGCGGCTGGGTCCAAAAACATTCAGTACTTC	CSVAAGSKNIQYF
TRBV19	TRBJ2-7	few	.	TGTGCCAGTAGTGACAACTACGAGCAGTACTTC	CASSDNYEQYF
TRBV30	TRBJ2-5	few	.	TGTGCCTGTCTCTCCCCCGGGCCACCCCCAGAGACCCAGTACTTC	CACLSPGPPPETQYF
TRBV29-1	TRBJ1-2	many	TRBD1	TGCAGCGTCAGGGGGGGTTCAAACTATGGCTACACCTTC	CSVRGGSNYGYTF
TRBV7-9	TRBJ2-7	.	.	TGTTCCAGCAGCTCTTCCTCTAACGGAAGCTCCTACGAGCAGTACTTC	CSSSSSSNGSSYEQYF
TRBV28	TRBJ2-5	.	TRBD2	TGTGCCAGCAGGGGACTAGCGGGAGTCTCCGCGTACTTC	CASRGLAGVSAYF
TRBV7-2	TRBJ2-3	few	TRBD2	TGTGCCAGCAGCACCCAAGCGGGGGCCGGGGCAGATACGCAGTATTTT	CASSTQAGAGADTQYF
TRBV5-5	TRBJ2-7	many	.	TGTGCCAGCAGCTGGGCTAGCCTCTCCTACGAGCAGTACTTC	CASSWASLSYEQYF
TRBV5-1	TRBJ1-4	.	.	TGCGCCAGCAGCCGCGACGGGGGTAATGAAAAACTGTTTTTT	CASSRDGGNEKLFF
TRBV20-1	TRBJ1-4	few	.	TGCAGTGCTAGAGATGCCCTTACCGACGGGAGCTATGAAAAACTGTTTTTT	CSARDALTDGSYEKLFF
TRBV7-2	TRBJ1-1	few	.	TGTGCCAGCAGCTTATCGCAGTTAAACACTGAAGCTTTCTTT	CASSLSQLNTEAFF
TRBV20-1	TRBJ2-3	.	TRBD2	TGCAGTGCAAGGTTAGCGGGGGTGACTAGCACAGATACGCAGTATTTT	CSARLAGVTSTDTQYF
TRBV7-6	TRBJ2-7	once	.	TGTGCCAGCAGCGCCCAACCAGGGACCTCCTACGAGCAGTACTTC	CASSAQPGTSYEQYF
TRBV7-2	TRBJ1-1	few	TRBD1	TGTGCCAGCAGCCCCGACAGGGATTTTCGGAACACTGAAGCTTTCTTT	CASSPDRDFRNTEAFF
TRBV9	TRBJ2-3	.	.	TGTGCCAGCAGCGTAATGGGTTTTTGGGATACGCAGTATTTT	CASSVMGFWDTQYF
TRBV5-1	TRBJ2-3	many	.	TGCGCCAGCAGCTTGCTATCACCGAGGGATACGCAGTATTTT	CASSLLSPRDTQYF
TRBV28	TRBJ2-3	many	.	TGTGCCAGCAGTTTGAGACTAGTTACAGATACGCAGTATTTT	CASSLRLVTDTQYF
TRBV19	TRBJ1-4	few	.	TGTGCCAGTAACAGGAACGGGGGTGAAAAACTGTTTTTT	CASNRNGGEKLFF
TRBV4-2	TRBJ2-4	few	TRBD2	TGTGCCAGCAGCCAAAGTCTAGCGGGAGGCCACCGAGTGGACATTCAGTACTTC	CASSQSLAGGHRVDIQYF
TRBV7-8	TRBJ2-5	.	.	TGTGCCAGCAGCCCCGGCGACAGATACAATGAGCAGTACTTC	CASSPGDRYNEQYF
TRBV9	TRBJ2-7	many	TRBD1	TGTGCCAGCAGCAGTGGGACAGGGGCCTCCCTCTCCTACGAGCAGTACTTC	CASSSGTGASLSYEQYF
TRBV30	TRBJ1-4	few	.	TGTGCCTGGAGTGAACAGATGGGCGAAAAACTGTTTTTT	CAWSEQMGEKLFF
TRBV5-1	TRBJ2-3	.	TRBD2	TGCGCCAGCAGCTTGGCCGCTAGCGGCCCACTTAGCACAGATACGCAGTATTTT	CASSLAASGPLSTDTQYF
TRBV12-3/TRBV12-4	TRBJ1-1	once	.	TGTGCCAGCAGTTTAGGCAGGGGCGCTGAAGCTTTCTTT	CASSLGRGAEAFF
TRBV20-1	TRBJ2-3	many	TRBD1	TGCAGTGCTAGAGGAGGGGACAGTCTCACAGATACGCAGTATTTT	CSARGGDSLTDTQYF
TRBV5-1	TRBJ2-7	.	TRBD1	TGCGCCAGCAGCTCGCGTGGGACAGGGAACGAGCAGTACTTC	CASSSRGTGNEQYF
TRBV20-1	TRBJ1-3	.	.	TGCAGTGCTACATCCTCCCACTCTGGAAACACCATATATTTT	CSATSSHSGNTIYF